This T cell receptor beta chain was captured by sequencing in a study of blood T cells in healthy people across ages. Primers used in a second PCR of roughly 7 to 11 cycles were a sample-barcoded 5' primer and a J-beta primer mix. Individual samples furnished no less than 2.5 million CDR3-containing paired-end reads apiece. Using its own MiXCR run on the 5' RACE reads, TCRdb lists one record per CDR3 protein. This sample has about 670,000 distinct CDR3 sequences, with 52% found just once. The study, taken as a whole, reports: Estimates based on one million T cells were treated as lower bounds.

As concerns this clonotype: The target antigen is unknown.

This CDR3 spans 12 amino acids. Looked up from germline, CDR1 is SQVTM and CDR2 is ANQGSEA. The V and J ends lost 6 bases and 7 bases respectively, with 13 bases between them. This receptor was obtained from a woman of 80 years or more in good health. Material: blood. The genes are TRBV29-1 and TRBJ2-1, with a tentative D call TRBD1 (6 bases). The chain's CDR3 is CSVDQQGNEQFF. The CDR3 coding sequence is TGCAGCGTCGACCAACAGGGAAATGAGCAGTTCTTC.